This T cell receptor beta chain was sequenced for a study of vaccination and CD4 T cells after COVID-19. This clonotype was recorded a few times. Its specificity is not known. V dropped 4 bases and J dropped 4 bases, with 8 bases sitting between them. The germline V gene has CDR1 SGHTA and CDR2 FQGNSA. The CDR3 contains 13 residues. As for treatment: 10-day PBMC culture with coronavirus spike peptide pools or control peptides (ViraFEST assay). Once obtained from cultured CD4+ T cells, the DNA was sequenced using the Oncomine TCR Beta short-read assay. TCRdb used MiXCR to reprocess the PCR reads, holding one entry per CDR3 protein. The table shows thousands of distinct CDR3 sequences, with 64% occurring only once.

The sequence came from a human donor who had recovered from COVID-19. Material for sequencing was CD4+ T cells from blood, cultured in vitro. This rearrangement joins TRBV7-2 to TRBJ1-5, with D unresolved. This chain's CDR3 is CASSSESNQPQHF. Written as DNA, the CDR3 is TGTGCCAGCAGCTCCGAGTCAAATCAGCCCCAGCATTTT.